One and the same sample provided the 14 T cell receptor beta chains below, sequenced in a study of CD8 T cells in ankylosing spondylitis. Study conclusions and caveats: A motif of several highly homologous TCR beta variants was seen as apparently characteristic of ankylosing spondylitis blood.

One entry per CDR3 protein, called by TCRdb with MiXCR from the 5' RACE reads. The data hold more than 600,000 distinct CDR3 sequences, with 19% observed a single time. Their specific antigens are unknown. What was sequenced was blood, either unsorted or a sorted T cell fraction (not recorded which). The receptors here all came from a male donor with ankylosing spondylitis.

Only a few counts were recorded for this clonotype. This sequence joins TRBV6-5 and TRBJ1-5; tentatively, D is TRBD1 (6 bases). Trimming removed 2 bases at V and 6 bases at J, with 23 bases between. Germline CDR1 and CDR2: MNHEY and SVGAGI. The CDR3 sequence is 18 residues long. CDR3: CASSYRGGGGGLPQPQHF. CDR3 nucleotides: TGTGCCAGCAGTTACAGGGGGGGCGGGGGCGGATTGCCTCAGCCCCAGCATTTT.

This clonotype came up many times. The chain has TRBV12-3 or TRBV12-4 and TRBJ2-3, with no clear D. Trimming cost V 8 bases and J 5 bases, with 5 bases left between them. This CDR3 has 10 residues. CDR3 amino acids: CASSGDTQYF. The CDR3 region has the DNA TGTGCCAGCTCCGGAGATACGCAGTATTTT.

The chain recombines TRBV4-2 with TRBJ1-2; possible D gene TRBD1, 5 bases. The germline V gene has CDR1 LGHNA and CDR2 YNFKEQ. This CDR3 contains 14 residues. Trimming cost V 0 bases and J 6 bases, with 11 bases left between them. The CDR3 protein is CASSQDRAVDGYTF. CDR3 coding DNA: TGTGCCAGCAGCCAAGACAGGGCGGTCGATGGCTACACCTTC.

A remark on this clonotype: A much larger clone sits a single nucleotide away, making a read error possible. The V call is TRBV5-5, the J call TRBJ2-5; possible D gene TRBD1, 6 bases. The CDR3 has 14 amino acids. Looked up from germline, CDR1 is SGHKS and CDR2 is YYEKEE (reference sequence). Trimming removed 4 bases from V and 0 bases from J, with 10 bases in between. The CDR3 region has the DNA TGTGCCAGCAGCCCCGGACAGAACCAAGAGACCCAGTACTTC. Amino acids: CASSPGQNQETQYF.

This clonotype has just a few counts. The gene calls are TRBV20-1 and TRBJ1-4, with D perhaps TRBD1 (6 bases). Germline CDR1 and CDR2: DFQATT and SNEGSKA (reference sequence). The length of the CDR3 is 16 residues. V shed 6 bases and J shed 0 bases, with 17 bases lying between them. The chain's CDR3 is CSAIGATGATNEKLFF. In nucleotides, the CDR3 is TGCAGTGCCATTGGCGCGACAGGAGCAACTAATGAAAAACTGTTTTTT.

This chain joins TRBV7-8 and TRBJ2-7; the match to TRBD1 covers 7 bases. The CDR3 loop spans 15 amino acids. The V gene end was trimmed by 2 bases and the J gene end by 0 bases; junction bases not matched to a gene: 4. Germline CDR1 and CDR2: SGHVS and FQNEAQ. The CDR3: CASSLKQGHSYEQYF. Written as DNA, the CDR3 is TGTGCCAGCAGCTTAAAACAGGGGCACTCCTACGAGCAGTACTTC. The full variable domain, with the rest looked up from reference TRBV7-8 and TRBJ2-7, is GAGVSQSPRYKVAKRGQDVALRCDPISGHVSLFWYQQALGQGPEFLTYFQNEAQLDKSGLPSDRFFAERPEGSVSTLKIQRTQQEDSAVYLCASSLKQGHSYEQYFGPGTRLTVT.

This clonotype was counted a few times. The V and J genes are TRBV4-3 and TRBJ2-1; 13 bases fit TRBD2. This CDR3 is built from 17 residues. Germline V gene data show CDR1 as LGHNA and CDR2 as YSLEER. The V and J ends lost 0 bases and 8 bases, in that order; junction bases with no gene match: 7. CDR3: CASSQDRTSGSEDEQFF. CDR3 bases: TGCGCCAGCAGCCAAGATAGGACTAGCGGGAGCGAAGATGAGCAGTTCTTC.

The chain combines TRBV3-1 with TRBJ2-7; TRBD1 agrees at 9 bases. With V trimmed by 4 bases and J by 5 bases, 9 bases remained unmatched. The CDR3 has 15 residues. Germline V gene data show CDR1 as LGHDT and CDR2 as YNNKEL (reference sequence). The DNA of the CDR3 is TGTGCCAGCAGCCTCACAGGGGGCGCTGGGGACGAGCAGTACTTC. Protein: CASSLTGGAGDEQYF.

This clonotype has ten or more counts. The chain links TRBV15 to TRBJ1-5; D gene ambiguous. The CDR3 spans 11 residues. V was cut by 4 bases and J by 7 bases, with 5 bases left in between. Germline V gene data show CDR1 as LNHNV and CDR2 as YYDKDF (reference sequence). CDR3 region: CATSNGQPQHF. The CDR3 coding sequence is TGTGCCACCAGCAATGGGCAGCCCCAGCATTTT.

This rearrangement joins TRBV12-3 or TRBV12-4 to TRBJ1-5; tentatively, D is TRBD1 (5 bases). V lost 7 bases and J lost 7, with 14 bases in between. The CDR3 contains 13 residues. The CDR3 coding sequence is TGTGCCAGCACCAACCGAGGGGACCAGCCCCAGCATTTT. This translates into CASTNRGDQPQHF.

This clonotype was recorded a few times. This sequence joins TRBV12-3 or TRBV12-4 and TRBJ1-5; D is unclear. V shed 5 bases and J shed 4 bases, with 12 bases lying between them. The CDR3 is made up of 14 amino acids. CDR3: CASSLGSLNQPQHF. CDR3 DNA sequence: TGTGCCAGCAGTCTCGGCAGCTTAAATCAGCCCCAGCATTTT.

The table lists this clonotype with a few counts. This rearrangement joins TRBV29-1 to TRBJ1-1; the match to TRBD1 covers 9 bases. The CDR3 sequence is 15 residues long. Germline values: CDR1 SQVTM, CDR2 ANQGSEA. V lost 1 base, J lost 3 bases, and 6 bases stayed unmatched. The DNA for the CDR3 is TGCAGCGTTGAAGGGACAGGGGAGTGGGACACTGAAGCTTTCTTT. Residues: CSVEGTGEWDTEAFF. Full variable domain (remainder filled in from reference TRBV29-1 and TRBJ1-1): SAVISQKPSRDICQRGTSLTIQCQVDSQVTMMFWYRQQPGQSLTLIATANQGSEATYESGFVIDKFPISRPNLTFSTLTVSNMSPEDSSIYLCSVEGTGEWDTEAFFGQGTRLTVV.

CDR3 amino acids: CASKQGLNQPQHF. The CDR3 DNA is TGTGCCAGCAAGCAGGGGCTGAATCAGCCCCAGCATTTT. The chain carries TRBV6-1 and TRBJ1-5, with TRBD1 as a possible D gene (6 bases). The V end lost 7 bases, the J end lost 4 bases, and 11 bases lay between the germline ends. The CDR3 has 13 residues. Per germline, CDR1 MNHNS and CDR2 SASEGT.

This clonotype showed up just a few times. The CDR3 loop reads CSVLFGIAYEQYF. In DNA, the CDR3 is TGCAGCGTCCTCTTCGGTATTGCCTACGAGCAGTACTTC. The V gene is TRBV29-1, the J gene TRBJ2-7; D unresolved. Per the germline V gene, CDR1 is SQVTM and CDR2 is ANQGSEA. V was trimmed by 6 bases and J by 2 bases, leaving 14 bases between them. CDR3 size: 13 residues.